These 28 T cell receptor beta chains were all obtained from the same sample, sequenced in a study of blood T cell repertoires in COVID-19. TCRdb keeps only in-frame clones here, not all; method: immunoSEQ multiplex PCR. The table has about 150,000 clones, about 88% seen once. The material sequenced was PBMCs or T cells enriched from blood (not recorded which). The receptors originated from a man in his fifties or sixties who had recovered from COVID-19.

The V call is TRBV5-1, the J call TRBJ1-2; D ambiguous. Trimming removed 5 bases from V and 4 bases from J, with 9 bases in between. The CDR3 sequence is 12 residues long. Germline V gene data show CDR1 as SGHRS and CDR2 as YFSETQ. This CDR3 reads CASRIPGYGYTF. The CDR3 DNA sequence: TGCGCCAGCAGGATACCCGGCTATGGCTACACCTTC.

Remarks on this clone: Other DNA sequences in this specimen translate into the identical CDR3. The rearrangement links TRBV7-2 to TRBJ2-7, with TRBD1 matching over 9 bases. Germline CDR1 SGHTA, CDR2 FQGNSA. J lost 4 bases, V lost 1 base, and 5 bases had no gene match. The CDR3 is made up of 15 amino acids. The CDR3 nucleotides are TGTGCCAGCAGCTTAGTCACAGGGGGCTTTTACGAGCAGTACTTC. Protein: CASSLVTGGFYEQYF.

V gene TRBV11-3 combines with J gene TRBJ2-1; TRBD2 matches 9 bases. This CDR3 is 13 amino acids long. Per germline, CDR1 SGHNT and CDR2 YENEEA. The ends lost 5 bases at V and 15 bases at J; junction bases unmatched: 11. The CDR3 region is CASSTRVMGLAFF. Here the CDR3 DNA reads TGTGCCAGCAGCACGCGGGTTATGGGACTAGCGTTCTTC.

The chain links TRBV3-1 (or the pseudogene TRBV3-2) to TRBJ2-3; TRBD2 aligns across 11 bases. The CDR3 length is 17 residues. Trimming at V came to 0 bases and at J to 2 bases, leaving 4 bases not matched to a gene. Germline loops: CDR1 LGHDT, CDR2 YNNKEL (reference sequence). The CDR3 coding sequence is TGTGCCAGCAGCCAAGACACACTAGCGGGGGCCACAGATACGCAGTATTTT. Its translation is CASSQDTLAGATDTQYF.

The chain couples TRBV2 to TRBJ2-3, with TRBD1 matching over 9 bases. The V and J ends lost 7 bases and 4 bases, in that order; junction bases with no gene match: 9. There are 15 residues in the CDR3. Germline V gene lookup returns CDR1 SNHLY and CDR2 FYNNEI. The CDR3 is CASKTRDRAPDTQYF. The CDR3 nucleotides are TGTGCCAGCAAAACCCGGGACAGGGCCCCAGATACGCAGTATTTT.

V gene TRBV7-6 combines with J gene TRBJ2-2; 11 nucleotides line up with TRBD2. The ends lost 6 bases at V and 6 bases at J; junction bases unmatched: 6. Germline CDR1 SGHVS, CDR2 FNYEAQ. This CDR3 spans 15 amino acids. Here the CDR3 DNA reads TGTGCCAGCAGATTTAGCGGGGGGGCCGCCGGGGAGCTGTTTTTT. Its translation is CASRFSGGAAGELFF.

The rearrangement joins TRBV9 to TRBJ1-2; 7 positions match TRBD1. CDR1 and CDR2 (germline): SGDLS, YYNGEE. V shed 0 bases, J shed 2 bases, and the junction held 4 bases outside the gene matches. The CDR3 runs 15 residues. CDR3 region: CASSVAGGRNYGYTF. The CDR3 bases are TGTGCCAGCAGCGTAGCAGGGGGGCGGAACTATGGCTACACCTTC.

The gene calls are TRBV7-2 and TRBJ1-1; D is possibly TRBD1 (5 bases). CDR3 size: 15 residues. V was cut by 1 base and J by 4 bases, with 13 bases left in between. From germline, CDR1 is SGHTA and CDR2 FQGNSA. DNA for the CDR3: TGTGCCAGCAGCTTAGTAGCAGGGTCGGGCACTGAAGCTTTCTTT. Translated, it gives CASSLVAGSGTEAFF.

This clone has only a few counts. The chain has TRBV5-1 and TRBJ1-5; D possibly corresponds to TRBD1 (6 bases). Trimming pared 1 base from V and 6 bases from J, leaving 14 bases between. Germline CDR1 is SGHRS and CDR2 is YFSETQ. CDR3 length equals 15 residues. The CDR3 is CASSLSDRSSQPQHF. The DNA for the CDR3 is TGCGCCAGCAGCTTGAGTGACAGGTCAAGTCAGCCCCAGCATTTT.

This clone was seen only a few times. Here the CDR3 DNA reads TGTGCCAGCAGCCAAGCCGATACTAGCGGGGGGGCCGAGACCCAGTACTTC. This sequence encodes CASSQADTSGGAETQYF. V and J are TRBV4-2 and TRBJ2-5; TRBD2 agrees at 13 bases. After removal of 1 base from V and 5 bases from J, the junction contained 7 bases not matched to a gene. The CDR3 has 17 residues. Germline V gene sequence: CDR1 LGHNA, CDR2 YNFKEQ.

This rearrangement joins TRBV12-5 to TRBJ2-3, with a weak D call TRBD1 (5 bases). The V end lost 3 bases, the J end lost 6 bases, and 19 bases lay between the germline ends. The CDR3 loop spans 16 amino acids. Germline loops: CDR1 LGHNT, CDR2 FRNRAP. This CDR3 reads CASGFGKGPVGDTQYF. The DNA for the CDR3 is TGTGCTAGTGGTTTTGGAAAGGGGCCCGTGGGCGATACGCAGTATTTT.

This rearrangement joins TRBV6-5 to TRBJ1-6; the D gene is possibly TRBD1 (6 bases). The CDR3 covers 16 residues. V gave up 0 bases and J gave up 9 bases, with 15 bases separating them. The germline CDR1 and CDR2 sequences are MNHEY and SVGAGI. As DNA, the CDR3 is TGTGCCAGCAGTTACTCGTCTCGGGGGGCCGGTTCACCCCTCCACTTT. Amino acid sequence: CASSYSSRGAGSPLHF.

The chain joins TRBV5-4 to TRBJ2-5; 8 bases match TRBD2. CDR3 size: 14 residues. V lost 4 bases and J lost 5; bases outside the gene matches: 7. In germline, CDR1 is SGHNT, CDR2 YYREEE (reference sequence). The CDR3 loop is CASSPGGAEETQYF. CDR3 bases: TGTGCCAGCAGCCCCGGGGGGGCAGAGGAGACCCAGTACTTC.

This chain joins TRBV5-5 and TRBJ1-6; 7 bases agree with TRBD1. V lost 4 bases to trimming and J lost 9 bases; unmatched junction nucleotides: 4. Germline lookup yields CDR1 SGHKS and CDR2 YYEKEE (reference sequence). CDR3 length: 13 residues. DNA for the CDR3: TGTGCCAGCAGCCGGGACAGATCTTCACCCCTCCACTTT. Its translation: CASSRDRSSPLHF.

The V call is TRBV2, the J call TRBJ2-5; 8 positions agree with TRBD1. The CDR3 is made up of 13 amino acids. From germline, CDR1 is SNHLY and CDR2 FYNNEI. V lost 8 bases and J lost 5; bases outside the gene matches: 7. In nucleotides, the CDR3 is TGTGCCAGCGTACGGACAGGGCTGGAGACCCAGTACTTC. Protein sequence: CASVRTGLETQYF. The full variable domain, completed using reference TRBV2 and TRBJ2-5, is EPEVTQTPSHQVTQMGQEVILRCVPISNHLYFYWYRQILGQKVEFLVSFYNNEISEKSEIFDDQFSVERPDGSNFTLKIRSTKLEDSAMYFCASVRTGLETQYFGPGTRLLVL.

This clone was detected a few times. The J gene is TRBJ1-6, the V gene TRBV6-1; TRBD1 matches at 8 bases. Germline lookup yields CDR1 MNHNS and CDR2 SASEGT. V lost 5 bases and J lost 8; bases outside the gene matches: 11. The CDR3 covers 16 residues. The CDR3: CASSQGSGTGYSPLHF. In DNA form, the CDR3 reads TGTGCCAGCAGTCAAGGGTCCGGGACAGGATATTCACCCCTCCACTTT.

This clone has just a few counts. The chain recombines TRBV5-8 with TRBJ2-1, with D possibly being TRBD1 (5 bases). The CDR3 totals 13 residues. The germline gives CDR1 SGHTS, CDR2 YDEGEE. Trimming cost V 5 bases and J 6 bases, with 12 bases left between them. The CDR3 DNA reads as TGTGCCAGCAGACAGTCTAGGGGCAATGAGCAGTTCTTC. It codes for CASRQSRGNEQFF.

In its sample, this clone was seen once. This chain connects TRBV3-1 (or the pseudogene TRBV3-2) to TRBJ2-5; no firm D call. This CDR3 spans 13 amino acids. V shed 4 bases and J shed 2 bases, with 8 bases lying between them. Germline values: CDR1 LGHDT, CDR2 YNNKEL (reference sequence). The CDR3 bases are TGTGCCAGCAGCCTGACATTGCAAGAGACCCAGTACTTC. This encodes CASSLTLQETQYF.

The rearrangement joins TRBV2 to TRBJ1-2, with D unresolved. Trimming left V 4 bases short and J 8 bases short, with 11 bases between. The CDR3 sequence is 12 residues long. Per the germline V gene, CDR1 is SNHLY and CDR2 is FYNNEI. The CDR3 loop reads CASSVEVSGYTF. The CDR3 DNA sequence: TGTGCCAGCAGTGTGGAGGTGTCGGGCTACACCTTC.

The chain employs TRBV5-3 and TRBJ2-1; perhaps TRBD1 as D (6 bases). TRBV5-3 is recorded as an ORF, its role being uncertain. This CDR3 has 16 residues. The V end was cut by 4 bases, the J end by 0 bases, with 14 bases between. The CDR3 reads CARSLTGTLSYNEQFF. The CDR3 DNA reads as TGTGCCAGAAGCCTTACCGGGACACTCTCCTACAATGAGCAGTTCTTC.

This chain uses TRBV6-5 with TRBJ1-2, with TRBD1 matching 7 bases. In germline, CDR1 is MNHEY, CDR2 SVGAGI. The CDR3 sequence is 14 residues long. V shed 6 bases and J 9 bases; nucleotides not matched to a gene: 13. The CDR3 sequence is CASSLDRVVSRYTF. In nucleotides, the CDR3 is TGTGCCAGCAGCCTCGACAGGGTAGTTTCGCGCTACACCTTC.

The chain carries TRBV5-5 and TRBJ1-1, with D possibly being TRBD1 (5 bases). The CDR3 spans 16 residues. V lost 0 bases, J lost 4 bases, and 16 bases lay in between. In germline, CDR1 is SGHKS, CDR2 YYEKEE (reference sequence). The CDR3 bases are TGTGCCAGCAGCTTGGGGGCGAGTAGGGGAAGCACTGAAGCTTTCTTT. It codes for CASSLGASRGSTEAFF.

This clone was seen once. The chain is built from TRBV9 and TRBJ1-4; 7 bases align to TRBD1. The CDR3 contains 15 residues. J lost 5 bases, V lost 4 bases, and 8 bases had no gene match. The germline V gene has CDR1 SGDLS and CDR2 YYNGEE. The DNA of the CDR3 is TGTGCCAGCAGCACCCTACAGGGGTGGAATGAAAAACTGTTTTTT. Translation: CASSTLQGWNEKLFF.

The rearrangement links TRBV6-1 to TRBJ2-3; 8 bases agree with TRBD2. CDR1 is MNHNS and CDR2 is SASEGT in the germline V gene. The CDR3 covers 17 residues. J lost 1 base, V lost 2 bases, and 8 bases had no gene match. The CDR3 nucleotides read TGTGCCAGCAGTGAATATTATCGGGGGGGCCGCACAGATACGCAGTATTTT. This encodes CASSEYYRGGRTDTQYF.

The chain is built from TRBV2 and TRBJ1-4; the D gene is possibly TRBD1 (5 bases). The CDR3 has 12 amino acids. The germline CDR1 and CDR2 sequences are SNHLY and FYNNEI. V shed 6 bases and J shed 7 bases, with 9 bases lying between them. CDR3 DNA sequence: TGTGCCAGCAGGGGACTGCCTGAAAAACTGTTTTTT. It specifies CASRGLPEKLFF.

This rearrangement joins TRBV30 to TRBJ1-1; no firm D call. V dropped 0 bases and J dropped 4 bases, with 6 bases sitting between them. CDR1 is GTSNPN, CDR2 SVGIG, per germline (reference sequence). This CDR3 has 12 amino acids. The CDR3 nucleotides are TGTGCCTGGAGTGTATCTATCACTGAAGCTTTCTTT. The encoded protein is CAWSVSITEAFF.

This chain uses TRBV7-9 with TRBJ2-3, with D maybe TRBD2 (6 bases). V gave up 1 base and J gave up 0 bases, with 11 bases separating them. Germline CDR1 and CDR2: SEHNR and FQNEAQ (reference sequence). CDR3 size: 16 residues. Here the CDR3 DNA reads TGTGCCAGCAGCTTAGTTAGCGGAGCAAGCACAGATACGCAGTATTTT. This sequence encodes CASSLVSGASTDTQYF. Full variable domain (missing parts from reference TRBV7-9 and TRBJ2-3): DTGVSQNPRHKITKRGQNVTFRCDPISEHNRLYWYRQTLGQGPEFLTYFQNEAQLEKSRLLSDRFSAERPKGSFSTLEIQRTEQGDSAMYLCASSLVSGASTDTQYFGPGTRLTVL.

The chain uses TRBV6-5 and TRBJ1-1, with 7 bases fitting TRBD1. This CDR3 comprises 13 residues. Per the germline V gene, CDR1 is MNHEY and CDR2 is SVGAGI. The J segment lost 8 bases and the V segment lost 6 bases, leaving 9 bases of the junction unmatched. CDR3: CASRGTDRYEAFF. The CDR3 DNA follows: TGTGCCAGCAGGGGGACAGACCGATACGAAGCTTTCTTT.